These T cell receptor beta chains were read from a single sample in a study of CD8 T cells in ankylosing spondylitis. TCRdb analysed the 5' RACE reads with MiXCR anew, one entry per CDR3 protein. This sample has fewer than 750,000 distinct CDR3 sequences, with 19% found just once. Sequenced sample: blood, either unsorted or a sorted T cell fraction (not recorded which). Receptors were obtained from a male donor with ankylosing spondylitis. CDR3s include the opening cysteine and the closing phenylalanine or tryptophan. A D gene is named only where the DNA matches it firmly. Size tells how often a clone was seen (once, few, many) or the class of an expanded clone, and some rows leave it out.

j_gene | d_gene | abundance | v_gene | CDR3aa | CDR3nt
TRBJ2-7 | - | few | TRBV29-1 | CSVEVAGTPYEQYF | TGCAGCGTTGAAGTTGCGGGAACCCCCTACGAGCAGTACTTC
TRBJ1-4 | - | few | TRBV5-1 | CASSLEGGTAEKLFF | TGCGCCAGCAGCTTGGAAGGGGGAACGGCTGAAAAACTGTTTTTT
TRBJ2-2 | - | - | TRBV6-6 | CASSYTSGELFF | TGTGCCAGCAGTTACACCTCAGGGGAGCTGTTTTTT
TRBJ2-3 | - | - | TRBV29-1 | CSGRLDSSTDTQYF | TGCAGCGGCCGATTGGACAGTAGCACAGATACGCAGTATTTT
TRBJ2-1 | TRBD2 | few | TRBV7-9 | CASSSLAGPYNEQFF | TGTGCCAGCAGCTCCTTAGCGGGTCCCTACAATGAGCAGTTCTTC
TRBJ2-5 | - | few | TRBV12-3/TRBV12-4 | CASRLTGQETQYF | TGTGCCAGCAGACTGACAGGACAAGAGACCCAGTACTTC
TRBJ2-6 | - | - | TRBV5-1 | CASRSASGANVLTF | TGCGCCAGCAGATCAGCCTCTGGGGCCAACGTCCTGACTTTC
TRBJ1-1 | - | - | TRBV18 | CASSYRASIWGTEAFF | TGTGCCAGCTCATACAGGGCATCTATCTGGGGCACTGAAGCTTTCTTT
TRBJ1-5 | - | many | TRBV6-5 | CASSHNGVRNQPQHF | TGTGCCAGCAGTCACAACGGGGTTCGCAATCAGCCCCAGCATTTT
TRBJ2-3 | TRBD2 | - | TRBV29-1 | CSVVLAGRTDTQYF | TGCAGCGTTGTCCTAGCGGGCCGCACAGATACGCAGTATTTT
TRBJ1-3 | - | - | TRBV20-1 | CSARWGAGNTIYF | TGCAGTGCTCGTTGGGGGGCTGGAAACACCATATATTTT
TRBJ1-3 | - | - | TRBV12-3/TRBV12-4 | CASSFPGTPKSGNTIYF | TGTGCCAGCAGTTTTCCCGGGACTCCCAAATCCGGAAACACCATATATTTT
TRBJ1-4 | TRBD1 | few | TRBV7-9 | CASSLPGQAENF | TGTGCCAGCAGCTTACCGGGACAGGCCGAAAATTTT
TRBJ2-1 | - | few | TRBV20-1 | CSAPLQGTPYNEQFF | TGCAGTGCTCCACTACAGGGGACTCCCTACAATGAGCAGTTCTTC
TRBJ2-3 | - | - | TRBV7-8 | CASTPTGVDTQYF | TGTGCCAGCACCCCGACCGGGGTAGATACGCAGTATTTT
TRBJ2-7 | - | - | TRBV9 | CASSVGGQAEQYF | TGTGCCAGCAGCGTAGGAGGTCAGGCCGAGCAGTACTTC
TRBJ2-1 | - | - | TRBV29-1 | CSVESYAYNEQFF | TGCAGCGTTGAATCCTACGCCTACAATGAGCAGTTCTTC
TRBJ2-5 | - | - | TRBV20-1 | CSASPHDGLQETQYF | TGCAGTGCTAGTCCTCACGACGGACTACAAGAGACCCAGTACTTC
TRBJ1-5 | - | few | TRBV20-1 | CSARGGRRQGSNQPQHF | TGCAGTGCTAGAGGGGGCCGGCGGCAGGGTAGCAATCAGCCCCAGCATTTT
TRBJ2-2 | - | - | TRBV12-3/TRBV12-4 | CASFVNGAGELFF | TGTGCCAGCTTTGTGAACGGAGCCGGGGAGCTGTTTTTT
TRBJ2-5 | - | - | TRBV13 | CASTWGRTQETQYF | TGTGCCAGCACTTGGGGTCGAACCCAAGAGACCCAGTACTTC
TRBJ2-6 | - | - | TRBV29-1 | CSVEIRKGGLSGANVLTF | TGCAGCGTCGAAATTCGTAAGGGGGGCTTATCTGGGGCCAACGTCCTGACTTTC
TRBJ1-2 | - | - | TRBV25-1 | CASEEPNYGYTF | TGTGCCAGCGAGGAGCCTAACTATGGCTACACCTTC
TRBJ2-2 | TRBD2 | - | TRBV20-1 | CSAATSGRGGAGELFF | TGCAGTGCTGCGACTAGCGGGAGGGGAGGGGCCGGGGAGCTGTTTTTT
TRBJ2-1 | TRBD2 | few | TRBV5-1 | CASALLAGDYNEQFF | TGCGCCAGCGCTCTTCTAGCGGGGGACTACAATGAGCAGTTCTTC
TRBJ2-1 | - | - | TRBV9 | CASSARASGPIYNEQFF | TGTGCCAGCAGCGCCCGAGCCAGCGGTCCAATCTACAATGAGCAGTTCTTC
TRBJ2-2 | - | few | TRBV12-3/TRBV12-4 | CASSSRWDAHGELFF | TGTGCCAGCAGTTCCCGCTGGGACGCTCACGGGGAGCTGTTTTTT
TRBJ2-3 | TRBD2 | few | TRBV12-3/TRBV12-4 | CASRHGLAGTDTQYF | TGTGCCAGCAGACACGGACTAGCGGGAACAGATACGCAGTATTTT
TRBJ2-2 | TRBD2 | - | TRBV7-8 | CASGERGRTGELFF | TGTGCCAGTGGAGAGCGGGGGCGGACCGGGGAGCTGTTTTTT
TRBJ2-3 | - | few | TRBV15 | CATSRDSYPWVHTDTQYF | TGTGCCACCAGCAGAGATAGCTACCCGTGGGTCCACACAGATACGCAGTATTTT
TRBJ1-5 | - | - | TRBV6-2/TRBV6-3 | CASSHGGAGNQPQHF | TGTGCCAGCAGTCATGGGGGCGCGGGCAATCAGCCCCAGCATTTT
TRBJ2-7 | - | - | TRBV28 | CASSPGTLERQYF | TGTGCCAGCAGTCCCGGGACCCTTGAAAGGCAGTACTTC
TRBJ2-3 | - | - | TRBV4-1 | CASSQVPEVDTQYF | TGCGCCAGCAGCCAAGTCCCCGAGGTGGATACGCAGTATTTT
TRBJ2-7 | - | few | TRBV12-3/TRBV12-4 | CASSQTAPYEQYF | TGTGCCAGCAGCCAGACCGCCCCCTACGAGCAGTACTTC
TRBJ2-5 | TRBD2 | few | TRBV20-1 | CSARRPGRAGIKETQYF | TGCAGTGCTAGACGTCCGGGCCGAGCGGGGATAAAAGAGACCCAGTACTTC
TRBJ2-1 | - | - | TRBV18 | CASSPPLNNEQFF | TGTGCCAGCTCACCACCTCTGAACAATGAGCAGTTCTTC
TRBJ2-1 | - | many | TRBV5-1 | CASSGGSSYNEQFF | TGTGCCAGCTCAGGCGGGTCCTCCTACAATGAGCAGTTCTTC
TRBJ2-3 | TRBD1 | few | TRBV20-1 | CSAGGQHTDTQYF | TGCAGTGCTGGGGGACAGCACACAGATACGCAGTATTTT
TRBJ2-1 | - | few | TRBV4-3 | CASSQGSLDNEQFF | TGCGCCAGCAGCCAAGGGTCCTTGGACAATGAGCAGTTCTTC
TRBJ1-1 | TRBD1 | - | TRBV29-1 | CSVLKQGRTEAFF | TGCAGCGTCCTAAAACAGGGGCGCACTGAAGCTTTCTTT
TRBJ2-5 | - | - | TRBV5-1 | CASRPLSASQETQYF | TGCGCCAGCAGGCCGCTTAGCGCGTCCCAAGAGACCCAGTACTTC
TRBJ2-2 | TRBD1 | few | TRBV27 | CASRAGTGGIGELFF | TGTGCCAGCAGGGCCGGGACAGGGGGGATCGGGGAGCTGTTTTTT
TRBJ2-3 | - | few | TRBV12-3/TRBV12-4 | CASTPGVNTQYF | TGTGCCAGCACTCCCGGGGTAAATACGCAGTATTTT
TRBJ2-5 | - | many | TRBV7-2 | CASSGLRAETQYF | TGTGCCAGCAGCGGCCTTAGGGCAGAGACCCAGTACTTC
TRBJ2-2 | - | - | TRBV10-3 | CAISESEGSSTGELFF | TGTGCCATCAGTGAATCGGAGGGATCGAGCACCGGGGAGCTGTTTTTT
TRBJ2-1 | - | - | TRBV27 | CASSLMGLSRNEQFF | TGTGCCAGCAGTTTAATGGGACTTAGCAGAAATGAGCAGTTCTTC
TRBJ1-2 | - | - | TRBV4-2 | CASSQEAAGDYGYTF | TGTGCCAGCAGCCAAGAAGCAGCCGGGGACTATGGCTACACCTTC
TRBJ2-7 | - | - | TRBV5-1 | CASSLLAPGVWEQYF | TGCGCCAGCAGCTTGCTGGCGCCCGGAGTGTGGGAGCAGTACTTC
TRBJ2-7 | TRBD1 | - | TRBV29-1 | CSARTGSHEQYF | TGCAGCGCCAGGACAGGGTCGCACGAGCAGTACTTC